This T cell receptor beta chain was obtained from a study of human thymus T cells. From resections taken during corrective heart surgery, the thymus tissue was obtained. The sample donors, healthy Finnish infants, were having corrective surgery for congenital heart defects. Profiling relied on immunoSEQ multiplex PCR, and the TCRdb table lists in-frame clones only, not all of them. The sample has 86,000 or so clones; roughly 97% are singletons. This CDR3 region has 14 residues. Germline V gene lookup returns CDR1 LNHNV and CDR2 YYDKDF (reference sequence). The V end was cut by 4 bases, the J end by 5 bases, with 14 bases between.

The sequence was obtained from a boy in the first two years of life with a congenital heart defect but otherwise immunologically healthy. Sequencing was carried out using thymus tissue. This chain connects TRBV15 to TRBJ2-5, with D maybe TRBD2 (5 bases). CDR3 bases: TGTGCCACCAGCACACCTTCGGGGAGTGAGACCCAGTACTTC. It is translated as CATSTPSGSETQYF.